What follows are 26 T cell receptor beta chains derived from one specimen sequenced in a study of T cells after posttransplantation cyclophosphamide. Cyclophosphamide on days +3 and +4 followed busulfan-fludarabine conditioning and a marrow graft. TCRdb's table, derived via immunoSEQ multiplex PCR, lists solely in-frame clones and lacks some. The top ten clones hold roughly a sixth of a sample with 4,200 or so clones, about three quarters of them seen once. The material sequenced was PBMCs, taken after an allogeneic stem cell transplant with post-transplant cyclophosphamide. These receptors were collected from a female patient in her forties or fifties who received an allogeneic stem cell transplant from a related donor, was CMV-positive, and had no GVHD. Some T cells may be provided by the graft donor.

The V call is TRBV7-9, the J call TRBJ2-4; the D gene is possibly TRBD1 (5 bases). Germline V lookup: CDR1 SEHNR, CDR2 FQNEAQ (reference sequence). The ends were cut back, 5 bases at V and 4 bases at J, with 18 bases in the middle. The CDR3 length is 16 residues. The CDR3 coding sequence is TGTGCCAGCAGCGACAGACACCTTGAGGATAAAAACATTCAGTACTTC. Protein product: CASSDRHLEDKNIQYF.

V usage is TRBV7-8 and J usage is TRBJ1-3, with D unclear. This CDR3 has 16 residues. The germline V and J ends were trimmed by 5 bases and 0 bases, with 14 bases remaining between them. Germline CDR1 is SGHVS and CDR2 is FQNEAQ. CDR3 loop: CASSRRARSSGNTIYF. CDR3 DNA: TGTGCCAGCAGCCGCCGAGCACGGTCCTCTGGAAACACCATATATTTT.

This clone was observed a single time. The chain has TRBV5-1 and TRBJ2-5, with 7 bases aligning to TRBD2. CDR3 length: 15 residues. The V and J ends lost 4 bases and 2 bases, in that order; junction bases with no gene match: 8. The germline CDR1 and CDR2 sequences are SGHRS and YFSETQ. The CDR3 sequence: CASSGVSGPQETQYF. CDR3 nucleotides: TGCGCCAGCAGCGGAGTTAGCGGGCCGCAAGAGACCCAGTACTTC.

The CDR3 sequence: CASSFLATGQETQYF. For the CDR3, the DNA is TGTGCCAGCAGTTTCCTAGCGACGGGGCAAGAGACCCAGTACTTC. This chain links TRBV6-6 with TRBJ2-5; the D gene is possibly TRBD2 (6 bases). V was trimmed by 4 bases and J by 2 bases, leaving 14 bases between them. The CDR3 runs to 15 residues. The germline CDR1 and CDR2 sequences are MNHNY and SVGAGI (reference sequence).

The chain is built from TRBV2 and TRBJ2-4; no clear D. V lost 6 bases and J lost 4, with 13 bases in between. The V gene's germline CDR1 is SNHLY and CDR2 FYNNEI. This CDR3 has 14 residues. Written as DNA, the CDR3 is TGTGCCAGCAGCTTCAGGTCTGATAAAAACATTCAGTACTTC. Amino acids: CASSFRSDKNIQYF.

This clone was seen once. The chain joins TRBV9 to TRBJ1-2; 10 nucleotides match TRBD1. The CDR3 is 17 residues long. Trimming removed 2 bases from V and 1 base from J; junction bases left unmatched: 8. CDR1 and CDR2 from the germline V gene are SGDLS and YYNGEE. CDR3 bases: TGTGCCAGCAGCGTGGATGGGACAGGGGCTAATAACTATGGCTACACCTTC. Amino acids: CASSVDGTGANNYGYTF. Drawing the rest from reference TRBV9 and TRBJ1-2, the complete variable domain is DSGVTQTPKHLITATGQRVTLRCSPRSGDLSVYWYQQSLDQGLQFLIQYYNGEERAKGNILERFSAQQFPDLHSELNLSSLELGDSALYFCASSVDGTGANNYGYTFGSGTRLTVV.

The chain has TRBV9 and TRBJ1-3; D is undetermined. The germline gives CDR1 SGDLS, CDR2 YYNGEE. This CDR3 is built from 14 residues. The ends were cut back, 0 bases at V and 4 bases at J, with 8 bases in the middle. For the CDR3, the DNA is TGTGCCAGCAGCGTAGCGGGTACGGGAAACACCATATATTTT. Its translation: CASSVAGTGNTIYF.

Regarding this clone: The same CDR3 also results from other DNA sequences found in this sample. This sequence joins TRBV21-1 and TRBJ1-5; the DNA was not compared with TRBD1, the D call given in the table. TRBV21-1 constitutes a pseudogene. The CDR3 totals 15 residues. CDR3 coding DNA: TGTGCCAGCAGCAAAGGGACAGCAGAAAATCAGCCTCAGCATTTT. Amino acid sequence: CASSKGTAENQPQHF.

This clone has a single count. The chain employs TRBV10-3 and TRBJ1-1; TRBD1 aligns across 10 bases. In germline, CDR1 is ENHRY, CDR2 SYGVKD. The CDR3 runs to 12 residues. Unmatched junction bases numbered 6, after V lost 10 bases and J lost 7 bases. CDR3 nucleotide sequence: TGTGCCACCTCGGGACAGGGGAATGAAGCTTTCTTT. Translated: CATSGQGNEAFF.

J is TRBJ1-2 and V is TRBV9; D remains ambiguous. The CDR3 spans 11 residues. The germline V gene has CDR1 SGDLS and CDR2 YYNGEE. Deletions cut 4 bases from V and 2 bases from J, with 3 bases between. The CDR3 DNA follows: TGTGCCAGCAGCCTGAACTATGGCTACACCTTC. This sequence encodes CASSLNYGYTF.

By share, this clone counts as large. The chain joins TRBV27 to TRBJ1-4; D call uncertain. V was clipped by 0 bases and J by 7 bases, with 12 bases between them. The CDR3 covers 15 residues. The germline gives CDR1 MNHEY, CDR2 SMNVEV (reference sequence). The CDR3 reads CASSLSGSYGEKLFF. CDR3 bases: TGTGCCAGCAGTTTATCAGGGAGTTACGGTGAAAAACTGTTTTTT.

The V and J genes are TRBV4-1 and TRBJ1-5; D is undetermined. V was clipped by 1 base and J by 0 bases, with 10 bases between them. The CDR3 loop spans 16 amino acids. Germline values: CDR1 MGHRA, CDR2 YSYEKL. CDR3 residues: CASSQAVPPSNQPQHF. CDR3 in DNA: TGCGCCAGCAGCCAAGCGGTACCCCCTAGCAATCAGCCCCAGCATTTT.

The CDR3, as DNA: TGTGCCAGCAGTAGGACACGATACCAAGAGACCCAGTACTTC. It translates to CASSRTRYQETQYF. The rearrangement links TRBV9 to TRBJ2-5; possible D gene TRBD1, 5 bases. The germline V gene encodes CDR1 SGDLS and CDR2 YYNGEE. The CDR3 totals 14 residues. The V and J ends lost 5 bases and 0 bases respectively, with 11 bases between them. Combining the CDR3 with reference TRBV9 and TRBJ2-5 gives the whole variable domain DSGVTQTPKHLITATGQRVTLRCSPRSGDLSVYWYQQSLDQGLQFLIQYYNGEERAKGNILERFSAQQFPDLHSELNLSSLELGDSALYFCASSRTRYQETQYFGPGTRLLVL.

V and J are TRBV4-1 and TRBJ1-4; D unclear. V was trimmed by 3 bases and J by 8 bases, leaving 19 bases between them. Germline assignment: CDR1 MGHRA and CDR2 YSYEKL. CDR3 length: 16 amino acids. The CDR3 loop reads CASSHFPRAPGEKLFF. CDR3 sequence (DNA): TGCGCCAGCAGCCATTTTCCCCGGGCCCCGGGAGAAAAACTGTTTTTT.

This clone was detected only a few times. This chain connects TRBV27 to TRBJ1-6; D remains unclear. Looked up from germline, CDR1 is MNHEY and CDR2 is SMNVEV (reference sequence). V was shortened by 7 bases and J by 3 bases, with 10 bases between the two germline ends. This CDR3 has 14 amino acids. CDR3 DNA: TGTGCCAGCACCCCCAGTATCTATAATTCACCCCTCCACTTT. It translates to CASTPSIYNSPLHF.

The chain uses TRBV6-6 and TRBJ2-3; D ambiguous. The V end was cut by 0 bases, the J end by 6 bases, with 16 bases between. CDR1 and CDR2 (germline): MNHNY, SVGAGI (reference sequence). This CDR3 contains 16 residues. The CDR3 sequence is CASSYSGPKYVDTQYF. The DNA for the CDR3 is TGTGCCAGCAGTTACTCGGGCCCGAAGTACGTCGATACGCAGTATTTT.

The chain is built from TRBV5-1 and TRBJ2-7; perhaps TRBD1 as D (6 bases). The CDR3 sequence is 15 residues long. V gave up 0 bases and J gave up 3 bases, with 13 bases separating them. The germline CDR1 and CDR2 sequences are SGHRS and YFSETQ. The chain's CDR3 is CASSLGLGQLYEQYF. CDR3 nucleotide sequence: TGCGCCAGCAGCTTGGGCCTGGGACAACTCTACGAGCAGTACTTC.

CDR3 sequence: CASSNRVSQRQFF. Here the CDR3 DNA reads TGTGCCAGCAGTAACAGGGTTTCCCAGAGGCAGTTCTTC. The chain joins TRBV6-5 to TRBJ2-1; perhaps TRBD1 as D (6 bases). CDR1 and CDR2 from the germline V gene are MNHEY and SVGAGI. V shed 5 bases and J shed 12 bases, with 17 bases lying between them. The CDR3 is made up of 13 amino acids.

The V call is TRBV18, the J call TRBJ2-7, with TRBD2 matching 9 bases. The CDR3 loop spans 17 amino acids. With V trimmed by 3 bases and J by 2 bases, 11 bases remained unmatched. Looked up from germline, CDR1 is KGHSH and CDR2 is LQKENI. The CDR3 DNA follows: TGTGCCAGCTCACCCCGAGCGGGGGGCCACGGGGCCTACGAGCAGTACTTC. This codes for CASSPRAGGHGAYEQYF.

V is TRBV9 and J is TRBJ2-1, with 8 bases fitting TRBD2. V gave up 0 bases and J gave up 9 bases; unmatched junction bases: 8. Per the germline V gene, CDR1 is SGDLS and CDR2 is YYNGEE. The CDR3 contains 15 residues. In nucleotides, the CDR3 is TGTGCCAGCAGCGTAGACTCCGGGAGGGAGCGTGAGCAGTTCTTC. It translates to CASSVDSGREREQFF.

The chain employs TRBV5-1 and TRBJ1-2; 12 bases align to TRBD1. Germline loops: CDR1 SGHRS, CDR2 YFSETQ. J was trimmed by 8 bases and V by 4 bases; bases with no gene match: 9. This CDR3 is 15 amino acids long. DNA of the CDR3: TGCGCCAGCAGCGGCGGGACAGGGGGCCAAGAAGGCTACACCTTC. Protein product: CASSGGTGGQEGYTF.

This chain links TRBV9 with TRBJ1-1, with a weak D call TRBD1 (6 bases). CDR1 SGDLS and CDR2 YYNGEE come from the germline V gene. The CDR3 spans 14 residues. V lost 2 bases and J 5 bases, leaving 13 bases between the germline ends. The CDR3 DNA sequence: TGTGCCAGCAGCGTTTCGTGGCAGGGGACTGAAGCTTTCTTT. Translated, it gives CASSVSWQGTEAFF.

Only a few counts were recorded for this clone. CDR3 amino acids: CASTTTGPYGYTF. DNA of the CDR3: TGTGCCAGCACCACGACAGGCCCCTATGGCTACACCTTC. This chain links TRBV7-9 with TRBJ1-2; D possibly corresponds to TRBD1 (6 bases). The V gene's germline CDR1 is SEHNR and CDR2 FQNEAQ (reference sequence). The CDR3 is 13 amino acids. V shed 7 bases and J shed 4 bases, with 13 bases lying between them.

This rearrangement joins TRBV11-3 to TRBJ1-1; D is ambiguous. The length of the CDR3 is 14 residues. Trimming pared 0 bases from V and 1 base from J, leaving 6 bases between. In germline, CDR1 is SGHNT, CDR2 YENEEA. CDR3 loop: CASSLDSENTEAFF. Written as DNA, the CDR3 is TGTGCCAGCAGCTTAGACAGCGAGAACACTGAAGCTTTCTTT.

The V call is TRBV27, the J call TRBJ2-2; D gene ambiguous. The CDR3 has 13 residues. Germline V gives CDR1 MNHEY, CDR2 SMNVEV (reference sequence). V lost 7 bases, J lost 2 bases, and 8 bases lay in between. The CDR3 coding sequence is TGTGCCAGCACTCGCGAAAACACCGGGGAGCTGTTTTTT. Translation gives CASTRENTGELFF.

This chain connects TRBV29-1 to TRBJ2-5; D is uncertain. The CDR3 loop spans 11 amino acids. CDR1 is SQVTM, CDR2 ANQGSEA, per germline. Trimming removed 2 bases from V and 5 bases from J, with 6 bases in between. Written as DNA, the CDR3 is TGCAGCGTTGAACTCGGGGAGACCCAGTACTTC. Translation gives CSVELGETQYF.